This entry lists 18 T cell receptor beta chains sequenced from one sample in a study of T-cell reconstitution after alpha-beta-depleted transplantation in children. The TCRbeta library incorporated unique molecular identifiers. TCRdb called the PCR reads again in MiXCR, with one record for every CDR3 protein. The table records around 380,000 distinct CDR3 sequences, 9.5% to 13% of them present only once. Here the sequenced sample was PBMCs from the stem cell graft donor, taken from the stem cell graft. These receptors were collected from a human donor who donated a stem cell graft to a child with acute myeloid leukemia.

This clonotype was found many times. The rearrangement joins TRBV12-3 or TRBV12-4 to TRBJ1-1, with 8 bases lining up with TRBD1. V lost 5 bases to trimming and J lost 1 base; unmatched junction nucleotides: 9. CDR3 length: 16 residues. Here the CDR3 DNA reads TGTGCCAGCAGTGAAAACAGGGGGGGAACGAACACTGAAGCTTTCTTT. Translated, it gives CASSENRGGTNTEAFF.

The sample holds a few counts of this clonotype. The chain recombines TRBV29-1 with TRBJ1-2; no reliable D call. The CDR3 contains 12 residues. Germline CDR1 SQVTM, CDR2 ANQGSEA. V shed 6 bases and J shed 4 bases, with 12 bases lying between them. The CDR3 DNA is TGCAGCGTGACGAGCCAGGCCTATGGCTACACCTTC. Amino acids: CSVTSQAYGYTF.

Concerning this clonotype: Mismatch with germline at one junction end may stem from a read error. CDR3 nucleotide sequence: TGTGCCAGCAGCTGGACCTCCGGGACCTCAAGGAACTTC. It encodes CASSWTSGTSRNF. This chain connects TRBV5-8 to TRBJ2-4; D could derive from TRBD1 or TRBD2 (5 bases each). There are 13 residues in the CDR3. Germline V gives CDR1 SGHTS, CDR2 YDEGEE.

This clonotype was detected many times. This CDR3 reads CASSSGLQQYF. The CDR3 DNA sequence: TGTGCCAGCAGTTCTGGACTGCAGCAGTATTTT. The chain recombines TRBV12-3 or TRBV12-4 with TRBJ2-3; D is possibly TRBD2 (5 bases). The V end was cut by 4 bases, the J end by 11 bases, with 10 bases between. The CDR3 has 11 amino acids.

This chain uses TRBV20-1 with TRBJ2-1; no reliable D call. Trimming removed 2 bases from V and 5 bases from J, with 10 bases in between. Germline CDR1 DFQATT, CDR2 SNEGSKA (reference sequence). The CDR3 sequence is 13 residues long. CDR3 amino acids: CSARTWINNEQFF. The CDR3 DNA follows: TGCAGTGCTAGAACCTGGATCAACAATGAGCAGTTCTTC.

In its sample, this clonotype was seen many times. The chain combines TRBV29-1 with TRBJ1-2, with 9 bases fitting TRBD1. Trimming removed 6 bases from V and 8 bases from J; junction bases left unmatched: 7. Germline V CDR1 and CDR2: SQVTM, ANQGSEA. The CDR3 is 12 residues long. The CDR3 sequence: CSVPGTGTGYTF. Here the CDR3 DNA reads TGCAGCGTCCCCGGGACAGGGACCGGCTACACCTTC.

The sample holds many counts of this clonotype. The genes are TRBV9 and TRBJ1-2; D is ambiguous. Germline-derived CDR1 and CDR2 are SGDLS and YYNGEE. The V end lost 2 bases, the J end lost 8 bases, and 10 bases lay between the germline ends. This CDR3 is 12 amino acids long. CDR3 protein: CASSVGADGYTF. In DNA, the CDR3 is TGTGCCAGCAGCGTTGGAGCGGACGGCTACACCTTC.

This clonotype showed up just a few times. Written as DNA, the CDR3 is TGTGCCAGCAGCGTATTACAGGGGTTAATGAACACTGAAGCTTTCTTT. Encoded protein: CASSVLQGLMNTEAFF. The rearrangement joins TRBV7-8 to TRBJ1-1; 7 bases map to TRBD1. Per the germline V gene, CDR1 is SGHVS and CDR2 is FQNEAQ. With V trimmed by 5 bases and J by 0 bases, 9 bases remained unmatched. The CDR3 length is 16 residues. Filled out from reference TRBV7-8 and TRBJ1-1, the complete variable domain reads GAGVSQSPRYKVAKRGQDVALRCDPISGHVSLFWYQQALGQGPEFLTYFQNEAQLDKSGLPSDRFFAERPEGSVSTLKIQRTQQEDSAVYLCASSVLQGLMNTEAFFGQGTRLTVV.

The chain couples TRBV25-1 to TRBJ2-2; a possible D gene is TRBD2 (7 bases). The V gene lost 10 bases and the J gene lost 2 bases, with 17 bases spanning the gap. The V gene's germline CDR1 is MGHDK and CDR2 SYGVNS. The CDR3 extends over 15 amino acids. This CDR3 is CATSNPGGNTGELFF. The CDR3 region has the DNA TGTGCCACCTCAAACCCGGGGGGCAACACCGGGGAGCTGTTTTTT. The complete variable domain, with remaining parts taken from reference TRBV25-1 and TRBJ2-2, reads EADIYQTPRYLVIGTGKKITLECSQTMGHDKMYWYQQDPGMELHLIHYSYGVNSTEKGDLSSESTVSRIRTEHFPLTLESARPSHTSQYLCATSNPGGNTGELFFGEGSRLTVL.

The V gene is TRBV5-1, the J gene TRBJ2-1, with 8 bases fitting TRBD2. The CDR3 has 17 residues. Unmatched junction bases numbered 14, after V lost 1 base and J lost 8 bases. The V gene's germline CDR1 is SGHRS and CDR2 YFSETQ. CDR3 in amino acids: CASSLSPGVAGFDEQFF. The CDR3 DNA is TGCGCCAGCAGCTTGTCCCCTGGGGTAGCGGGATTCGATGAGCAGTTCTTC.

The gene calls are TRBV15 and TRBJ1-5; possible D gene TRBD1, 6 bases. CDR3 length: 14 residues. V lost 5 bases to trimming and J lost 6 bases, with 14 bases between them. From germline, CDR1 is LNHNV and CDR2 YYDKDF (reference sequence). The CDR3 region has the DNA TGTGCCACCAGCCAGAGTACAGGGTCTCAGCCCCAGCATTTT. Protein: CATSQSTGSQPQHF.

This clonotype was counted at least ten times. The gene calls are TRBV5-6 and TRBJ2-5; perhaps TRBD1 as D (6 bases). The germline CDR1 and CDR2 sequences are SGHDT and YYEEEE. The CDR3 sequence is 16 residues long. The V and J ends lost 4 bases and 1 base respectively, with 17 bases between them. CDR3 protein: CASSRYRDNFQETQYF. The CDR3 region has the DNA TGTGCCAGCAGCAGGTACCGGGACAACTTCCAAGAGACCCAGTACTTC.

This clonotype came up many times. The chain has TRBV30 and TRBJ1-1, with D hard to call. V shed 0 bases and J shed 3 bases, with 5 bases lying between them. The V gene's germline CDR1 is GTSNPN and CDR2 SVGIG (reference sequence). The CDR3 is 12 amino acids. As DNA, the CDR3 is TGTGCCTGGAGTGTAGTTTACACTGAAGCTTTCTTT. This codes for CAWSVVYTEAFF.

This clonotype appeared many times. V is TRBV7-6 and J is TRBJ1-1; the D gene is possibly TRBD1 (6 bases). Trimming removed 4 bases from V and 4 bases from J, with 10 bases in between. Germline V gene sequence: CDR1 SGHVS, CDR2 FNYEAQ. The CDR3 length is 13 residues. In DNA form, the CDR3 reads TGTGCCAGCAGCTCCCAGGGGTCCACTGAAGCTTTCTTT. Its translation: CASSSQGSTEAFF. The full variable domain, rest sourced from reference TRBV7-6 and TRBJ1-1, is GAGVSQSPRYKVTKRGQDVALRCDPISGHVSLYWYRQALGQGPEFLTYFNYEAQQDKSGLPNDRFSAERPEGSISTLTIQRTEQRDSAMYRCASSSQGSTEAFFGQGTRLTVV.

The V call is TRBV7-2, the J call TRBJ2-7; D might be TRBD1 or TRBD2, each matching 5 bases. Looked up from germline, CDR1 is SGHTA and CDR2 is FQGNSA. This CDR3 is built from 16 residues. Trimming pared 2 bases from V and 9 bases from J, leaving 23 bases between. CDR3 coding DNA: TGTGCCAGCAGCTTATTTCTGACGGGGCCAACGGCTTCGCAGTACTTC. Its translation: CASSLFLTGPTASQYF.

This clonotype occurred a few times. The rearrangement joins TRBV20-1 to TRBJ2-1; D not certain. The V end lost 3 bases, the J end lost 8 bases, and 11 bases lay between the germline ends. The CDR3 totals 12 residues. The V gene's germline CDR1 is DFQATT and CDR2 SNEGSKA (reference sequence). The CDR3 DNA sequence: TGCAGTGCTAGTCTCGCGTCCCATGAGCAGTTCTTC. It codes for CSASLASHEQFF.

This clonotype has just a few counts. In DNA form, the CDR3 reads TGTGCCACAACGGGGACAGGGGGCGCCGGTAACTATGGCTACACCTTC. As protein: CATTGTGGAGNYGYTF. The gene calls are TRBV12-3 or TRBV12-4 and TRBJ1-2, with 12 positions matching TRBD1. CDR3 size: 16 residues. Trimming took 10 bases from V and 1 from J; bases not matched to a gene: 10.

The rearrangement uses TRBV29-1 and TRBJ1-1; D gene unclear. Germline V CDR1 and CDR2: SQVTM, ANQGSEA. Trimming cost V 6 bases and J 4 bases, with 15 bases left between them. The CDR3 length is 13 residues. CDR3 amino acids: CSVGGLSLTEAFF. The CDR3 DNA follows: TGCAGCGTCGGAGGGTTAAGCCTCACTGAAGCTTTCTTT.